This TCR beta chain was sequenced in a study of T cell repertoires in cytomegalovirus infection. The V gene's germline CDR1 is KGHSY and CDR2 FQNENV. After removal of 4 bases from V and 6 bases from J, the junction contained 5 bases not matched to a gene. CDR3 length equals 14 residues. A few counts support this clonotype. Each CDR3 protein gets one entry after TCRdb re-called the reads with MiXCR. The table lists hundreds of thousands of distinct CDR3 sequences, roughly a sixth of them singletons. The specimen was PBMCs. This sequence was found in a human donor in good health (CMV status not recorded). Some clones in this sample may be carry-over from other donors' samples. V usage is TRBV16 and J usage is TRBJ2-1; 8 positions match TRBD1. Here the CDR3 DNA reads TGTGCCAGCAGCCCCACCGGACAGGGCAATGAGCAGTTCTTC. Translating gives CASSPTGQGNEQFF.